Listed here are 6 T cell receptor beta chains from one sample, sequenced in a study of T cells after yellow fever vaccination. TCRdb reprocessed the 5' RACE reads via MiXCR and lists one record per CDR3 protein. This sample has some 320,000 distinct CDR3 sequences, with approximately 10% found just once. The sequencing used CD4+ T cells sorted from PBMCs, collected 5 days after the yellow fever booster vaccination. The receptors derive from a young man who received the YFV17D yellow fever vaccine.

This clonotype was seen more than once but under ten times. As DNA, the CDR3 is TGCAGTGCTAGAGGTCCCGGACAGGGAGGCACAGATACGCAGTATTTT. Translation gives CSARGPGQGGTDTQYF. The V call is TRBV20-1, the J call TRBJ2-3, with 8 bases aligning to TRBD1. This CDR3 contains 16 residues. Germline V lookup: CDR1 DFQATT, CDR2 SNEGSKA (reference sequence). With V trimmed by 1 base and J by 1 base, 7 bases remained unmatched.

This clonotype turned up a few times. CDR3 in amino acids: CASSLVASGGQDTQYF. CDR3 DNA: TGTGCCAGCAGTTTAGTCGCTAGCGGGGGGCAAGATACGCAGTATTTT. The genes are TRBV12-3 or TRBV12-4 and TRBJ2-3; TRBD2 agrees at 11 bases. This CDR3 region has 16 residues. J was trimmed by 5 bases and V by 1 base; bases with no gene match: 5.

The V call is TRBV28, the J call TRBJ1-3; D remains ambiguous. The V end lost 7 bases, the J end lost 2 bases, and 6 bases lay between the germline ends. The CDR3 is 12 amino acids. Germline lookup yields CDR1 MDHEN and CDR2 SYDVKM. The CDR3 sequence is CASTPTGNTIYF. CDR3 DNA: TGTGCCAGCACCCCCACTGGAAACACCATATATTTT.

The chain couples TRBV4-1 to TRBJ2-3; D perhaps matches TRBD1 (6 bases). The ends were cut back, 3 bases at V and 4 bases at J, with 14 bases in the middle. Germline CDR1 and CDR2: MGHRA and YSYEKL. CDR3 length: 15 residues. CDR3 sequence reads: CASSHLQGRPDTQYF. In DNA form, the CDR3 reads TGCGCCAGCAGCCATCTACAGGGAAGACCAGATACGCAGTATTTT.

The genes are TRBV7-2 and TRBJ2-5, with D perhaps assigned TRBD1 or TRBD2 (5 bases each). The CDR3 runs to 15 residues. The V gene lost 5 bases and the J gene lost 5 bases, with 18 bases spanning the gap. Germline V gene data show CDR1 as SGHTA and CDR2 as FQGNSA. The CDR3 region is CASSHGTSLQETQYF. CDR3 in DNA: TGTGCCAGCAGCCACGGGACCTCCCTGCAGGAGACCCAGTACTTC.

This CDR3 reads CASSLVGSRTRNAFF. The CDR3 region has the DNA TGTGCCAGCAGCTTAGTAGGGTCCCGGACCAGAAACGCTTTCTTT. This sequence joins TRBV7-8 and TRBJ1-1, with D unclear. Germline V lookup: CDR1 SGHVS, CDR2 FQNEAQ. V lost 1 base and J 11 bases, leaving 20 bases between the germline ends. This CDR3 is built from 15 residues.